This T cell receptor (beta chain) was retrieved from a study of blood T cell repertoires in COVID-19. Only in-frame clones appear in the TCRdb table, and some are missing; sequencing was by immunoSEQ multiplex PCR. The sample contains 210,000 or so clones, more than 70% of which appear only once. V dropped 2 bases and J dropped 2; count of bases not matched to a gene: 13. CDR1 and CDR2 (germline): MNHEY, SMNVEV (reference sequence). CDR3 length equals 18 residues. Sequencing used peripheral blood. The chain combines TRBV27 with TRBJ1-2, with 8 bases that match TRBD1. The source of this sequence is a woman of 80 years or more with active or convalescent COVID-19. CDR3 residues: CASSLTGQGNKMNYGYTF. The CDR3 DNA reads TGTGCCAGCAGTTTAACCGGACAGGGAAATAAAATGAACTATGGCTACACCTTC.